What follows are 12 T cell receptor beta chains derived from one specimen sequenced in a study of blood T cells in healthy people across ages. Combining a sample-barcoded 5' primer with a J-beta primer mix, a second PCR ran for about 6 to 12 cycles. TCRdb re-called the 5' RACE reads through MiXCR, storing one row per CDR3 protein. This table holds 800,000 to 950,000 distinct CDR3 sequences, 25% to 35% found once. These sequences were also reported in another study, on T cells of mothers and their children.

Source material: blood. These receptor sequences come from a middle-aged woman in good health.

In this sample, this clonotype turned up a few times. The chain employs TRBV9 and TRBJ2-5; 7 positions agree with TRBD1. CDR1 and CDR2 (germline): SGDLS, YYNGEE. J gave up 0 bases and V 2 bases, and 4 bases lay outside the gene matches. The CDR3 spans 15 residues. CDR3 nucleotide sequence: TGTGCCAGCAGCGTTCGGGGACAGAACCAAGAGACCCAGTACTTC. Translation: CASSVRGQNQETQYF. Together with reference TRBV9 and TRBJ2-5, the CDR3 gives the full variable domain: DSGVTQTPKHLITATGQRVTLRCSPRSGDLSVYWYQQSLDQGLQFLIQYYNGEERAKGNILERFSAQQFPDLHSELNLSSLELGDSALYFCASSVRGQNQETQYFGPGTRLLVL.

This clonotype was counted only a few times. The chain is built from TRBV29-1 and TRBJ1-5; D remains unclear. Per the germline V gene, CDR1 is SQVTM and CDR2 is ANQGSEA. This CDR3 contains 14 residues. Trimming removed 7 bases at V and 0 bases at J, with 13 bases between. CDR3 residues: CSASAVNSNQPQHF. The CDR3 bases are TGCAGCGCCAGCGCAGTAAATAGCAATCAGCCCCAGCATTTT.

A few counts support this clonotype. The chain carries TRBV20-1 and TRBJ1-1, with 8 bases matching TRBD1. The CDR3 runs to 14 residues. The V gene end was trimmed by 7 bases and the J gene end by 1 base; junction bases not matched to a gene: 8. Germline V gene data show CDR1 as DFQATT and CDR2 as SNEGSKA (reference sequence). The CDR3 DNA sequence: TGCAGTGTCTTGCAGGGGGCCAAGAACACTGAAGCTTTCTTT. This encodes CSVLQGAKNTEAFF.

The genes are TRBV18 and TRBJ2-1, with D perhaps TRBD1 or TRBD2 (5 bases each). Per the germline V gene, CDR1 is KGHSH and CDR2 is LQKENI. Trimming cost V 4 bases and J 9 bases, with 13 bases left between them. The CDR3 runs to 13 residues. The CDR3 sequence: CASSRDGGGEQFF. The CDR3 DNA reads TGTGCCAGCTCACGGGACGGCGGTGGTGAGCAGTTCTTC.

This clonotype appeared a few times. The rearrangement joins TRBV5-6 to TRBJ2-7; 8 bases fit TRBD2. The J segment lost 1 base and the V segment lost 4 bases, leaving 10 bases of the junction unmatched. The CDR3 consists of 16 residues. The V gene's germline CDR1 is SGHDT and CDR2 YYEEEE. CDR3 region: CASSHRLAGQSYEQYF. The CDR3 DNA is TGTGCCAGCAGCCACCGCTTAGCGGGACAATCCTACGAGCAGTACTTC.

The chain couples TRBV5-1 to TRBJ1-1; 7 positions match TRBD1. This CDR3 spans 14 amino acids. Germline loops: CDR1 SGHRS, CDR2 YFSETQ. J lost 3 bases, V lost 6 bases, and 8 bases had no gene match. This CDR3 reads CASTRQGLDTEAFF. Here the CDR3 DNA reads TGCGCCAGCACTCGACAGGGACTCGACACTGAAGCTTTCTTT.

This clonotype was seen at least ten times. The chain is built from TRBV13 and TRBJ2-1; TRBD2 might be the D (6 bases). V lost 4 bases, J lost 3 bases, and 13 bases lay in between. Germline lookup yields CDR1 PRHDT and CDR2 FYEKMQ (reference sequence). The CDR3 totals 15 residues. The CDR3 sequence: CASSSGELGYNEQFF. The CDR3 DNA reads TGTGCCAGCAGCTCGGGGGAACTTGGCTACAATGAGCAGTTCTTC.

This chain joins TRBV3-1 and TRBJ2-5; a possible D gene is TRBD1 (6 bases). Trimming took 5 bases from V and 4 from J, leaving 14 bases between them. Germline values: CDR1 LGHDT, CDR2 YNNKEL (reference sequence). The CDR3 loop spans 14 amino acids. Here the CDR3 reads CASSDAGARETQYF. The DNA of the CDR3 is TGTGCCAGCAGCGATGCAGGGGCTAGAGAGACCCAGTACTTC.

This clonotype was detected only a few times. The chain has TRBV2 and TRBJ2-5; D unclear. CDR1 and CDR2 from the germline V gene are SNHLY and FYNNEI. Deletions cut 7 bases from V and 2 bases from J, with 14 bases between. CDR3 length: 14 amino acids. CDR3: CASKTLALQETQYF. For the CDR3, the DNA is TGTGCCAGCAAGACCCTTGCACTTCAAGAGACCCAGTACTTC.

The chain combines TRBV27 with TRBJ2-7; TRBD1 matches at 8 bases. V gave up 5 bases and J gave up 4 bases; unmatched junction bases: 10. The CDR3 totals 15 residues. Looked up from germline, CDR1 is MNHEY and CDR2 is SMNVEV (reference sequence). Here the CDR3 reads CASSPGQGRSYEQYF. DNA of the CDR3: TGTGCCAGCAGTCCTGGACAGGGCAGGTCTTACGAGCAGTACTTC.

In this sample, this clonotype turned up many times. For the CDR3, the DNA is TGTGCCAGCAGATTGGGACAGGGGAACTACGAGCAGTACTTC. Its protein product is CASRLGQGNYEQYF. This sequence joins TRBV6-1 and TRBJ2-7; 10 nucleotides align to TRBD1. The V segment lost 6 bases and the J segment 3 bases; nucleotides outside the gene matches: 5. The CDR3 is made up of 14 amino acids. Germline V gene data show CDR1 as MNHNS and CDR2 as SASEGT.

This chain uses TRBV29-1 with TRBJ2-7, with D possibly TRBD1 on 5 matching bases. The CDR3 spans 13 residues. Trimming took off 4 bases at V and 1 base at J, with 11 bases between the two ends. From germline, CDR1 is SQVTM and CDR2 ANQGSEA. The CDR3 bases are TGCAGCGTTGCAGGGCAGGAGTCCTACGAGCAGTACTTC. This translates into CSVAGQESYEQYF.